These T cell receptor beta chains were read from a single sample in a study of CD8+ T cells in alopecia areata. The protocol was immunoSEQ multiplex PCR, while the TCRdb copy is restricted to in-frame clones and leaves out a portion. The sample contains approximately 24,000 clones, roughly 52% of which appear only once. The sample comprised NKG2D-high CD8+ T cells sorted from blood. All receptors derive from a human donor with alopecia areata. CDR3s include the opening cysteine and the closing phenylalanine or tryptophan. The D gene is left open where the match is weak. Where a row states a size, it is once, few, many or the class of an expanded clone; other rows omit it.

j_gene: TRBJ1-4; abundance: .; d_gene: .; v_gene: TRBV25-1; CDR3aa: CASGSGKLFF; CDR3nt: TGTGCCAGCGGGAGTGGGAAACTGTTTTTT
j_gene: TRBJ2-7; abundance: .; d_gene: TRBD2; v_gene: TRBV19; CDR3aa: CASSIVGEGLYEQYF; CDR3nt: TGTGCCAGTAGTATAGTCGGGGAGGGCCTCTACGAGCAGTACTTC
j_gene: TRBJ1-2; abundance: .; d_gene: TRBD1; v_gene: TRBV2; CDR3aa: CASSSEQGAVPNYGYTF; CDR3nt: TGTGCCAGCAGTTCAGAGCAGGGGGCAGTCCCTAACTATGGCTACACCTTC
j_gene: TRBJ1-1; abundance: .; d_gene: .; v_gene: TRBV27; CDR3aa: CASSYGARVEAFF; CDR3nt: TGTGCCAGCAGTTACGGGGCGCGGGTCGAAGCTTTCTTT
j_gene: TRBJ1-5; abundance: few; d_gene: .; v_gene: TRBV6-1; CDR3aa: CASSEDDRDGRRKQPQHF; CDR3nt: TGTGCCAGCAGTGAAGACGATAGGGACGGCCGCAGGAAACAGCCCCAGCATTTT
j_gene: TRBJ2-1; abundance: few; d_gene: .; v_gene: TRBV29-1; CDR3aa: CSVPTMSSYNEQFF; CDR3nt: TGCAGCGTTCCAACTATGTCCTCCTACAATGAGCAGTTCTTC
j_gene: TRBJ1-3; abundance: .; d_gene: TRBD1; v_gene: TRBV6-6; CDR3aa: CASSYGQGSGNTIYF; CDR3nt: TGTGCCAGCAGTTATGGACAGGGTTCTGGAAACACCATATATTTT
j_gene: TRBJ2-1; abundance: .; d_gene: .; v_gene: TRBV28; CDR3aa: CASSLNNEQFF; CDR3nt: TGTGCCAGCAGTCTAAACAATGAGCAGTTCTTC
j_gene: TRBJ2-7; abundance: few; d_gene: TRBD2; v_gene: TRBV5-1; CDR3aa: CASSLAWGGTNEQYF; CDR3nt: TGCGCCAGCAGCTTGGCCTGGGGAGGGACCAACGAGCAGTACTTC
j_gene: TRBJ1-4; abundance: .; d_gene: .; v_gene: TRBV27; CDR3aa: CASSRGPEKLFF; CDR3nt: TGTGCCAGCAGCCGGGGCCCGGAAAAACTGTTTTTT
j_gene: TRBJ2-7; abundance: few; d_gene: .; v_gene: TRBV28; CDR3aa: CASSPGHTPDF; CDR3nt: TGTGCCAGCAGTCCGGGACACACACCCGACTTC
j_gene: TRBJ2-7; abundance: .; d_gene: TRBD1; v_gene: TRBV9; CDR3aa: CASSATGSRDEQYF; CDR3nt: TGTGCCAGCAGCGCGACAGGGTCTCGTGACGAGCAGTACTTC
j_gene: TRBJ2-5; abundance: .; d_gene: .; v_gene: TRBV6-5; CDR3aa: CASSYSSFPQETQYF; CDR3nt: TGTGCCAGCAGTTACTCGAGTTTTCCTCAAGAGACCCAGTACTTC
j_gene: TRBJ2-7; abundance: .; d_gene: TRBD2; v_gene: TRBV7-9; CDR3aa: CASSLVTLAAAEQYF; CDR3nt: TGTGCCAGCAGCTTAGTAACACTAGCGGCGGCGGAGCAGTACTTC
j_gene: TRBJ2-7; abundance: .; d_gene: .; v_gene: TRBV6-5; CDR3aa: CASSYVGKTYEQYF; CDR3nt: TGTGCCAGCAGTTATGTGGGGAAAACTTACGAGCAGTACTTC
j_gene: TRBJ2-7; abundance: once; d_gene: .; v_gene: TRBV7-2; CDR3aa: CASSLAQVYSYEQYF; CDR3nt: TGTGCCAGCAGCTTAGCGCAGGTGTATTCCTACGAGCAGTACTTC
j_gene: TRBJ2-1; abundance: .; d_gene: .; v_gene: TRBV29-1; CDR3aa: CSVDTSQGGYNEQFF; CDR3nt: TGCAGCGTTGATACAAGTCAGGGCGGCTACAATGAGCAGTTCTTC
j_gene: TRBJ1-5; abundance: .; d_gene: .; v_gene: TRBV30; CDR3aa: CAWSVGSNQPQHF; CDR3nt: TGTGCCTGGAGTGTGGGGAGCAATCAGCCCCAGCATTTT
j_gene: TRBJ1-5; abundance: .; d_gene: .; v_gene: TRBV28; CDR3aa: CASRATGYSNQPQHF; CDR3nt: TGTGCCAGCAGGGCGACGGGTTATAGCAATCAGCCCCAGCATTTT
j_gene: TRBJ2-7; abundance: .; d_gene: .; v_gene: TRBV15; CDR3aa: CATSRDRAMSYEQYF; CDR3nt: TGTGCCACCAGCAGAGACAGAGCTATGTCCTACGAGCAGTACTTC